This TCR beta chain was sequenced for a study of spatial heterogeneity in lung cancer. Study-level background: The cohort: 70 to 75 early-stage, untreated non-small cell lung cancer patients. After resection, follow-up PBMC samples were sequenced when available, at a median of approximately 2 years later.

This CDR3 spans 12 amino acids. Trimming removed 4 bases from V and 10 bases from J, with 11 bases in between. Germline-derived CDR1 and CDR2 are SEHNR and FQNEAQ (reference sequence). General study findings and limits: Ubiquitous expanded tumor TCRs were seen in blood more at resection than at follow-up.

Using its own MiXCR run on the 5' RACE reads, TCRdb lists one record per CDR3 protein. The profile shows about 36,000 distinct CDR3 sequences, approximately 8% of them singletons. This clonotype was found many times. Its antigen is currently unknown. This sample's time point: blood at routine non-recurrence follow-up after resection. The specimen was PBMCs, collected at follow-up. The rearrangement joins TRBV7-9 to TRBJ2-1; no clear D gene. The sequence was collected from a male donor with early-stage non-small cell lung cancer. The CDR3 reads CASSSPWAEQFF. CDR3 in DNA: TGTGCCAGCAGCTCCCCATGGGCCGAGCAGTTCTTC.